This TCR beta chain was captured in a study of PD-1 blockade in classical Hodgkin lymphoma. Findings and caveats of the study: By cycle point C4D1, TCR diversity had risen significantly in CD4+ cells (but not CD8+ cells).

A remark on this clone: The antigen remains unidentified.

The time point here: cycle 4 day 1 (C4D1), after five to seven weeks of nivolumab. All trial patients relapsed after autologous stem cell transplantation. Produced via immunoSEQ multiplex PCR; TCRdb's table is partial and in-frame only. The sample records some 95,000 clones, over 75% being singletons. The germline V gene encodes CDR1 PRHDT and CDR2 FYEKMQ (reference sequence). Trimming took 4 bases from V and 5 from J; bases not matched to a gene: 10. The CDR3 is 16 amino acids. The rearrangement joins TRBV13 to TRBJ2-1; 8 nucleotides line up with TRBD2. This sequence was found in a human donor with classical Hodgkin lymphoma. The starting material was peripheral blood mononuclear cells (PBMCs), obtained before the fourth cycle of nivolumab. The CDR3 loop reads CASSSTRGGDDNEQFF. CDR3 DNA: TGTGCCAGCAGCTCCACCCGGGGGGGCGACGACAATGAGCAGTTCTTC. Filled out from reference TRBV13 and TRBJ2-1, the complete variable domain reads AAGVIQSPRHLIKEKRETATLKCYPIPRHDTVYWYQQGPGQDPQFLISFYEKMQSDKGSIPDRFSAQQFSDYHSELNMSSLELGDSALYFCASSSTRGGDDNEQFFGPGTRLTVL.